This entry features one TCR beta chain sequence. This sample was included in a study of blood T cell repertoires in COVID-19. Across the whole study: Both acute and convalescent COVID-19 samples were obtained from the United States, Italy and Spain. Sources were T cells, B-cell-depleted T cells, or PBMCs; the material itself was cDNA or gDNA.

TCRdb keeps only in-frame clones here, not all; method: immunoSEQ multiplex PCR. The sample consists of under 50,000 clones, more than 70% of them appearing once. Germline values: CDR1 MNHNY, CDR2 SVGAGI (reference sequence). The CDR3 spans 15 residues. After removal of 7 bases from V and 2 bases from J, the junction contained 9 bases not matched to a gene. The sequence was collected from a man in his 70s with active COVID-19. The sample comprised peripheral blood. The J gene is TRBJ2-3, the V gene TRBV6-6; 7 bases align to TRBD2. CDR3 residues: CASTGAGVPTDTQYF. As DNA, the CDR3 is TGTGCCAGCACGGGCGCGGGGGTCCCCACAGATACGCAGTATTTT.